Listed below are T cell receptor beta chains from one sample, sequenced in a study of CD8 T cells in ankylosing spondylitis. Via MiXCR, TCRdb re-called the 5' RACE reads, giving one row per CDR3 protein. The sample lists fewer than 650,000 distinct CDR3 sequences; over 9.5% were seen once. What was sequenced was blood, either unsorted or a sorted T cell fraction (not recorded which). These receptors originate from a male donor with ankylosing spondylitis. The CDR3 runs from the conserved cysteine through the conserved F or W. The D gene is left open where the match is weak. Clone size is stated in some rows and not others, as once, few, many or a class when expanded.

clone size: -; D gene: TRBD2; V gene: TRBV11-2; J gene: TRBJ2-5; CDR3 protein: CASSLGLAEETQHF; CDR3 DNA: TGTGCCAGCAGCTTGGGACTAGCGGAAGAGACCCAGCACTTC
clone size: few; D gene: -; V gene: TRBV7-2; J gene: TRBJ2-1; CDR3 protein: CASNRLASYNEQFF; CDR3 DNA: TGTGCCAGCAACCGGCTAGCGTCCTACAATGAGCAGTTCTTC
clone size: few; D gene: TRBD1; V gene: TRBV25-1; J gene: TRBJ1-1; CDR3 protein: CASRMTGTGNTEAFF; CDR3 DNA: TGTGCCAGCAGGATGACCGGGACAGGGAACACTGAAGCTTTCTTT
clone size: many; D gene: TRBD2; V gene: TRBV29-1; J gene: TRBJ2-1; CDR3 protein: CSGRLAGVRNEQFF; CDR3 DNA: TGCAGCGGTCGACTAGCGGGAGTAAGGAATGAGCAGTTCTTC
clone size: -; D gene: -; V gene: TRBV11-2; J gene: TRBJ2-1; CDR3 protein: CASRATGSHNEQFF; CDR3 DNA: TGTGCCAGCAGGGCGACAGGTTCCCACAATGAGCAGTTCTTC
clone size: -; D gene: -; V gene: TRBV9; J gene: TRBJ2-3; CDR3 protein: CASSVLTQTDTQYF; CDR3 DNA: TGTGCCAGCAGCGTTCTGACTCAAACAGATACGCAGTATTTT
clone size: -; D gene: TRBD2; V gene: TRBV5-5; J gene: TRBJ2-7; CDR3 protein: CASSPPVRTSGRNEQYF; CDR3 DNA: TGTGCCAGCAGCCCTCCGGTTCGGACTAGCGGGAGAAACGAGCAGTACTTC
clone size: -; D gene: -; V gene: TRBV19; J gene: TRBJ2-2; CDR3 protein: CASPTETTGELFF; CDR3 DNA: TGTGCCAGTCCGACAGAAACCACCGGGGAGCTGTTTTTT
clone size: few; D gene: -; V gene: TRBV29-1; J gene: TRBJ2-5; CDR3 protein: CSVEGGTETQYF; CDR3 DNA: TGCAGCGTTGAAGGAGGGACAGAGACCCAGTACTTC
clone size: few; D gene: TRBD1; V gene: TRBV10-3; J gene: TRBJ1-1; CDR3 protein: CASVTGVGTEAFF; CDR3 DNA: TGTGCCAGCGTGACAGGGGTGGGCACTGAAGCTTTCTTT
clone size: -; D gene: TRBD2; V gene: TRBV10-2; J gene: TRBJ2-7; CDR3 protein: CASTISKGLAGDEQYF; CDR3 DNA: TGCGCCAGCACCATATCGAAGGGACTAGCGGGAGATGAGCAGTACTTC
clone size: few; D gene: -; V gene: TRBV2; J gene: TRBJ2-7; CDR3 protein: CASRVGEQYF; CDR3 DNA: TGTGCCAGCAGGGTGGGGGAGCAGTACTTC
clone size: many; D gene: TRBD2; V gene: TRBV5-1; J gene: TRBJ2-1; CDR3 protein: CASSLDSGSAYNEQFF; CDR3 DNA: TGCGCCAGCAGCTTGGATAGCGGGAGTGCGTACAATGAGCAGTTCTTC
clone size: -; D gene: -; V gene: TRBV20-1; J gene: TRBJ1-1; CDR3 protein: CSARGLLQAEAFF; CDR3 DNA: TGCAGTGCTAGAGGACTTCTTCAGGCTGAAGCTTTCTTT
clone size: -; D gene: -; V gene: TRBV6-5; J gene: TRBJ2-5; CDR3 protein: CASSYSTAGEGETQYF; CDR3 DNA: TGTGCCAGCAGTTACTCGACGGCCGGGGAAGGAGAGACCCAGTACTTC
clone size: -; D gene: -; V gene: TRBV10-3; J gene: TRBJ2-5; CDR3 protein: CAITSGPQETQYF; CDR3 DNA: TGTGCCATCACATCGGGGCCACAGGAGACCCAGTACTTC
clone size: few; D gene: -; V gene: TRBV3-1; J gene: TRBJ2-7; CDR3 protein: CASSPRDFSEQYF; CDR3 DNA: TGTGCCAGCAGCCCTAGGGACTTTTCAGAGCAGTACTTC
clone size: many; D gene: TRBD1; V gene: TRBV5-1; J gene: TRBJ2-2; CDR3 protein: CASSLRTGGAGTGELFF; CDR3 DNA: TGCGCCAGCAGCCTTCGGACAGGGGGCGCCGGCACCGGGGAGCTGTTTTTT
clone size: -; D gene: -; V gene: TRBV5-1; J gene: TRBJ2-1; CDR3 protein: CASSLTGRGSYNEQFF; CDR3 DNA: TGCGCCAGCAGCTTGACCGGCAGGGGCTCCTACAATGAGCAGTTCTTC
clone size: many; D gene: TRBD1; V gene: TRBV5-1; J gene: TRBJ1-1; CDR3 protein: CASSGGTAQNTEAFF; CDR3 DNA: TGCGCCAGCAGCGGCGGGACAGCTCAGAACACTGAAGCTTTCTTT
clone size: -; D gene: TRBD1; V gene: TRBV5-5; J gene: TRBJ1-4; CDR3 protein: CASSPGTGGASNEKLFF; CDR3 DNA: TGTGCCAGCAGCCCAGGGACAGGGGGCGCCTCTAATGAAAAACTGTTTTTT
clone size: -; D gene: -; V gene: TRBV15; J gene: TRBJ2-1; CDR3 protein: CATSRDIYSYNEQFF; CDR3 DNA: TGTGCCACCAGCAGAGACATTTACTCCTACAATGAGCAGTTCTTC
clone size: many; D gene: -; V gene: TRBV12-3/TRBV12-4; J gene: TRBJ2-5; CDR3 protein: CASSLGQGGTQYF; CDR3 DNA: TGTGCCAGCAGTTTAGGACAGGGAGGGACCCAGTACTTC
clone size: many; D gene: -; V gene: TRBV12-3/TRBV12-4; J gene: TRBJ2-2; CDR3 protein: CASLPGGTGELFF; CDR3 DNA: TGTGCCTCCCTGCCCGGGGGAACCGGGGAGCTGTTTTTT
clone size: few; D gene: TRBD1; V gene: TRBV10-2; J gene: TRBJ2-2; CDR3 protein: CASRDGQGANTGELFF; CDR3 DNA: TGCGCCAGCAGGGACGGACAGGGCGCGAACACCGGGGAGCTGTTTTTT
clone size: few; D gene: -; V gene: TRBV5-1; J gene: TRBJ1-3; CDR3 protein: CASSLGLGDSAGNTIYF; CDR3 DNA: TGCGCCAGCAGCTTGGGGCTAGGGGATAGCGCTGGAAACACCATATATTTT
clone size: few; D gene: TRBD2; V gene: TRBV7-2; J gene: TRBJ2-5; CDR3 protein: CASSFGGGGETQYF; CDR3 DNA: TGTGCCAGCAGCTTTGGGGGGGGTGGGGAGACCCAGTACTTC
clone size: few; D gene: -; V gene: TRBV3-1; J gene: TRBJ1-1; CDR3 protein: CASSQAGGVPEAFF; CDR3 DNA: TGTGCCAGCAGCCAAGCAGGAGGGGTGCCTGAAGCTTTCTTT
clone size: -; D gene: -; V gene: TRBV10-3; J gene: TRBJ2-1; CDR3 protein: CAISEGDLKGNEQFF; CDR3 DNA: TGTGCCATCAGTGAAGGGGACCTTAAGGGCAATGAGCAGTTCTTC
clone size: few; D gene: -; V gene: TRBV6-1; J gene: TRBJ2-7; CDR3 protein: CASSHPGTLMPYEQYF; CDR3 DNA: TGTGCCAGCAGTCATCCCGGGACGCTTATGCCCTACGAGCAGTACTTC
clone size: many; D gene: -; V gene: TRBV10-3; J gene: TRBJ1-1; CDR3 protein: CAAQNGEGKSTEAFF; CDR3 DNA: TGTGCCGCCCAGAACGGGGAGGGTAAAAGCACTGAAGCTTTCTTT
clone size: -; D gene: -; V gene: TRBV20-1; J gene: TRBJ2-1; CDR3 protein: CSARDRRWGLDNEQFF; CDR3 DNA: TGCAGTGCTAGAGACCGCCGTTGGGGGTTGGACAATGAGCAGTTCTTC